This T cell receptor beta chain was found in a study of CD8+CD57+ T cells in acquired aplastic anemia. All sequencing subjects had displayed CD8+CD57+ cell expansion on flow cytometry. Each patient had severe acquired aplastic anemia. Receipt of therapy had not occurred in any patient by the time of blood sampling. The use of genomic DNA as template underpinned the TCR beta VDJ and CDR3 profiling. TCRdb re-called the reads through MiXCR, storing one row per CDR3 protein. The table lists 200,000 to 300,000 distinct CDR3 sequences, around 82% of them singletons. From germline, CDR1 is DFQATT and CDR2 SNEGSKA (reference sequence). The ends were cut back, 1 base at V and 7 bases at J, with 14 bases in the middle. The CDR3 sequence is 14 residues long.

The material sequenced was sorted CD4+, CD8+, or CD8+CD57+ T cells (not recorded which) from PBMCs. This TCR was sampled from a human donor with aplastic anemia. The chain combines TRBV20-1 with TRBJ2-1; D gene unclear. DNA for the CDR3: TGCAGTGCTAGAGGCCGACGAAACCCTAATGAGCAGTTCTTC. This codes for CSARGRRNPNEQFF.